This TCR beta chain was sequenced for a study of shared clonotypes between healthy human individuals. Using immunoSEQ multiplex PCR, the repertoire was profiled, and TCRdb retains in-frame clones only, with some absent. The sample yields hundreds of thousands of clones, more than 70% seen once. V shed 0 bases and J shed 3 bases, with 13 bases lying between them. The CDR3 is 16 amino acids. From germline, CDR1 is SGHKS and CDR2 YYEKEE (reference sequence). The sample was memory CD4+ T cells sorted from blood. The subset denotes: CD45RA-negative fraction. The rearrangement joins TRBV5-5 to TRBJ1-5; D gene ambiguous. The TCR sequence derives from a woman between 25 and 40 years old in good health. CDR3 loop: CASSLELGRVNQPQHF. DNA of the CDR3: TGTGCCAGCAGCTTGGAGCTGGGGAGGGTCAATCAGCCCCAGCATTTT.